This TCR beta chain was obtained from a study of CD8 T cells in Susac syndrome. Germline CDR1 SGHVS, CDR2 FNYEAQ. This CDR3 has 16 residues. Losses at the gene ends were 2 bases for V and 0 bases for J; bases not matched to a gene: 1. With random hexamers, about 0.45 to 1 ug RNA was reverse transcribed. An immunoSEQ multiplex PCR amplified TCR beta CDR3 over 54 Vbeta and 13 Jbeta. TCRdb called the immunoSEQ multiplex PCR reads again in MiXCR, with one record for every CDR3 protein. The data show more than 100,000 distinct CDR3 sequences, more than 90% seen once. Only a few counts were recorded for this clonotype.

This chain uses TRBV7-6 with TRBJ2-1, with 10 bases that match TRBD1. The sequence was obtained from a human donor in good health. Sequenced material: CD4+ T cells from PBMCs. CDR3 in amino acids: CASSLRTGGSYNEQFF. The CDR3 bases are TGTGCCAGCAGCTTACGGACAGGGGGCTCCTACAATGAGCAGTTCTTC.